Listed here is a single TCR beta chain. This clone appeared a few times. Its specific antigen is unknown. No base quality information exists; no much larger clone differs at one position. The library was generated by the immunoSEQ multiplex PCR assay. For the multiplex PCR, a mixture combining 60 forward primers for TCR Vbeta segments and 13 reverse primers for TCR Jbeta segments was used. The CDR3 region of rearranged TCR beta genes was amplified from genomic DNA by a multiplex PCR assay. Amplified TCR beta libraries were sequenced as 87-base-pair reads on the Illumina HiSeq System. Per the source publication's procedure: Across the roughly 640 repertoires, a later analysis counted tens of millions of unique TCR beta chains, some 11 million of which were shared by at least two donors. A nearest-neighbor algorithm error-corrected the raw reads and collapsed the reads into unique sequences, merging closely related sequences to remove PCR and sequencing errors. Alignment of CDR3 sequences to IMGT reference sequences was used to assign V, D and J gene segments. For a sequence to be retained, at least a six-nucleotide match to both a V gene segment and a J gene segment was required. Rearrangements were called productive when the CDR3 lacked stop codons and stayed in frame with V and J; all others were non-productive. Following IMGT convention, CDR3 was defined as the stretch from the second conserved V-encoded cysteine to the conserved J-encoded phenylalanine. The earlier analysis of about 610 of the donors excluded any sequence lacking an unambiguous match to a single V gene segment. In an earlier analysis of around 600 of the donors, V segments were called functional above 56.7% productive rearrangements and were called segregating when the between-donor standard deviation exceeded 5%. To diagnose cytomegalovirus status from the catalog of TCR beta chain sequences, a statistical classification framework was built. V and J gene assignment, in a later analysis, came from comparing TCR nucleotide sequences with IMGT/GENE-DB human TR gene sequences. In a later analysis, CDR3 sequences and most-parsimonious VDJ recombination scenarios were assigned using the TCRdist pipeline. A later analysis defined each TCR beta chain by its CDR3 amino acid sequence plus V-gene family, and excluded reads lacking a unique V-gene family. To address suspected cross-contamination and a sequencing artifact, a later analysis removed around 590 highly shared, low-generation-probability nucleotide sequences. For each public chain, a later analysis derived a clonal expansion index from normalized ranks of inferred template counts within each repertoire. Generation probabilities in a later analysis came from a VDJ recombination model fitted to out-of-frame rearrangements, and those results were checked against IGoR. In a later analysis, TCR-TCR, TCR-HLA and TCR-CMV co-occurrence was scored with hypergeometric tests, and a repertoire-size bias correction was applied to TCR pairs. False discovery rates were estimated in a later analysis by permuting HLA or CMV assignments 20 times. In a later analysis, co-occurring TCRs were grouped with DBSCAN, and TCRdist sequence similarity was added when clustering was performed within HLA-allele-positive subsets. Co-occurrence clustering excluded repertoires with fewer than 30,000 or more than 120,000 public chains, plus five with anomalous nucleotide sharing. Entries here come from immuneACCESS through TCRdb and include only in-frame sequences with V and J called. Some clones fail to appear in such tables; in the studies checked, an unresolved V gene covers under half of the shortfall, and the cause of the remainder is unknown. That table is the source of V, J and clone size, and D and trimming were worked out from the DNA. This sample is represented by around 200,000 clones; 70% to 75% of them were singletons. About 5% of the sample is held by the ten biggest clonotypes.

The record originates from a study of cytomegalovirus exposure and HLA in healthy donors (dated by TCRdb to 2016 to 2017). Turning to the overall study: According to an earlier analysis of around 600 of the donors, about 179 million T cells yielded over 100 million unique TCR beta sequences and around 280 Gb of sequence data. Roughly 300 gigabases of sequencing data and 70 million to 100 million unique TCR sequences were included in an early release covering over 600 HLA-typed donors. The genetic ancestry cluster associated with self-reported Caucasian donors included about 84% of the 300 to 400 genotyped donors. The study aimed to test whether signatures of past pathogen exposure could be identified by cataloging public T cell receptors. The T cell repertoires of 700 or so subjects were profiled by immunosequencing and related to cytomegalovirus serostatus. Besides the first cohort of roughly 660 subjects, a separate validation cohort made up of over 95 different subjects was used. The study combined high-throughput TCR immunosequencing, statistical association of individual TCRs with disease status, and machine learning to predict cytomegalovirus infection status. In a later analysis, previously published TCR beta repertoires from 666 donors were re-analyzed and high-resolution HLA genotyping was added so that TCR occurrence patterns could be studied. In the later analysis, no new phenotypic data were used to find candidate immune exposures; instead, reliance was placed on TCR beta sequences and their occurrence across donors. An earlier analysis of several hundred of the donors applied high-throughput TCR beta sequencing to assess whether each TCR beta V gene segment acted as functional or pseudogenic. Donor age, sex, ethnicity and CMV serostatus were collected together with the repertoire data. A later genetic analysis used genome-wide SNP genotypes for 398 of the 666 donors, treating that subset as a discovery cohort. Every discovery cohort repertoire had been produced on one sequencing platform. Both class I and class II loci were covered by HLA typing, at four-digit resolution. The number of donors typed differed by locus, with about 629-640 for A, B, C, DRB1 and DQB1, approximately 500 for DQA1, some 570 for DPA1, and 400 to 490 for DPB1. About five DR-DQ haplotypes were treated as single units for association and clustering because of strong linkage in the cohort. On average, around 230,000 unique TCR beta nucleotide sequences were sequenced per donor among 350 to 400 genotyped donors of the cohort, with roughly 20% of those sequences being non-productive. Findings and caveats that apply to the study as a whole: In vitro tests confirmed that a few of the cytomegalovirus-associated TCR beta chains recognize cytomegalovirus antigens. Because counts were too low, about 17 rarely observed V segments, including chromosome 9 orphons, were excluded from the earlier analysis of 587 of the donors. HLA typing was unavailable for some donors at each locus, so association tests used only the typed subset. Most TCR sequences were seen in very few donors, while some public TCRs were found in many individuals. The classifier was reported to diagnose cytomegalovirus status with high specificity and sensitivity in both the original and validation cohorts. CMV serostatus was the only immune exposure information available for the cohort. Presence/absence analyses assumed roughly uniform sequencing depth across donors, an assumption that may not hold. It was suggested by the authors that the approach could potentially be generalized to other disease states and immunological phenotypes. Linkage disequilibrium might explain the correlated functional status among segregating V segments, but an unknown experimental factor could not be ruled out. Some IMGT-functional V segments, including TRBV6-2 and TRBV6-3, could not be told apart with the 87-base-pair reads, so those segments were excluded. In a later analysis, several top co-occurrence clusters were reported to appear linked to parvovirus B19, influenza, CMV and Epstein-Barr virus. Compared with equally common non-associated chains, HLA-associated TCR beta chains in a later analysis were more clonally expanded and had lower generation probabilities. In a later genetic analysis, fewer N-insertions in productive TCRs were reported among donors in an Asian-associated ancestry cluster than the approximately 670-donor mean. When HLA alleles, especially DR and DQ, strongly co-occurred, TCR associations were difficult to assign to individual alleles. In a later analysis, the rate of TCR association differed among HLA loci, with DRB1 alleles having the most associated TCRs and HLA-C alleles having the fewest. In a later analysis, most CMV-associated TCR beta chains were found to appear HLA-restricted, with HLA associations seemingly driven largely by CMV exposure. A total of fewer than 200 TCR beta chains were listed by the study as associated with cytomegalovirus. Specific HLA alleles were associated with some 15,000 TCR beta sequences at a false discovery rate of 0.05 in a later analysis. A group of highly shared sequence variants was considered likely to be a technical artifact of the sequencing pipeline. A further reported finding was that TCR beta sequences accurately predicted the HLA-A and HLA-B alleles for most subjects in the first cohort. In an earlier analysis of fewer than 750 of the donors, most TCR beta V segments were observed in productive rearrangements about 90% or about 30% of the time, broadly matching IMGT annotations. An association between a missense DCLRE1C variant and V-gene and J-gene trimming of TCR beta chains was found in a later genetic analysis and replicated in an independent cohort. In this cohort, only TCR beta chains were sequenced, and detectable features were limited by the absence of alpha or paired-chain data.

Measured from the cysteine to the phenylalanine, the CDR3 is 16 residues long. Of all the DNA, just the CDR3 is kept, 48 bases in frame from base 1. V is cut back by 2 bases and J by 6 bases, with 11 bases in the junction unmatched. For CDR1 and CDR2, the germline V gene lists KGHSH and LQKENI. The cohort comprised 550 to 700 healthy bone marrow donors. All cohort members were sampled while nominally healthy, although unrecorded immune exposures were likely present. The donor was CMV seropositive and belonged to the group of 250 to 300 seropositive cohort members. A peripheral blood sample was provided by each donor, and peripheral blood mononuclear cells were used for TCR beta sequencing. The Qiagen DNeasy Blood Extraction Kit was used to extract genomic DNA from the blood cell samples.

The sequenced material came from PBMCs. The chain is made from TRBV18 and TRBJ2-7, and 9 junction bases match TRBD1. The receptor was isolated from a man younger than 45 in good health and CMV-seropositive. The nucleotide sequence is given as TGTGCCAGCTCACCAACCGGATGGGACAGGGTACCCGAGCAGTACTTC. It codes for CASSPTGWDRVPEQYF.